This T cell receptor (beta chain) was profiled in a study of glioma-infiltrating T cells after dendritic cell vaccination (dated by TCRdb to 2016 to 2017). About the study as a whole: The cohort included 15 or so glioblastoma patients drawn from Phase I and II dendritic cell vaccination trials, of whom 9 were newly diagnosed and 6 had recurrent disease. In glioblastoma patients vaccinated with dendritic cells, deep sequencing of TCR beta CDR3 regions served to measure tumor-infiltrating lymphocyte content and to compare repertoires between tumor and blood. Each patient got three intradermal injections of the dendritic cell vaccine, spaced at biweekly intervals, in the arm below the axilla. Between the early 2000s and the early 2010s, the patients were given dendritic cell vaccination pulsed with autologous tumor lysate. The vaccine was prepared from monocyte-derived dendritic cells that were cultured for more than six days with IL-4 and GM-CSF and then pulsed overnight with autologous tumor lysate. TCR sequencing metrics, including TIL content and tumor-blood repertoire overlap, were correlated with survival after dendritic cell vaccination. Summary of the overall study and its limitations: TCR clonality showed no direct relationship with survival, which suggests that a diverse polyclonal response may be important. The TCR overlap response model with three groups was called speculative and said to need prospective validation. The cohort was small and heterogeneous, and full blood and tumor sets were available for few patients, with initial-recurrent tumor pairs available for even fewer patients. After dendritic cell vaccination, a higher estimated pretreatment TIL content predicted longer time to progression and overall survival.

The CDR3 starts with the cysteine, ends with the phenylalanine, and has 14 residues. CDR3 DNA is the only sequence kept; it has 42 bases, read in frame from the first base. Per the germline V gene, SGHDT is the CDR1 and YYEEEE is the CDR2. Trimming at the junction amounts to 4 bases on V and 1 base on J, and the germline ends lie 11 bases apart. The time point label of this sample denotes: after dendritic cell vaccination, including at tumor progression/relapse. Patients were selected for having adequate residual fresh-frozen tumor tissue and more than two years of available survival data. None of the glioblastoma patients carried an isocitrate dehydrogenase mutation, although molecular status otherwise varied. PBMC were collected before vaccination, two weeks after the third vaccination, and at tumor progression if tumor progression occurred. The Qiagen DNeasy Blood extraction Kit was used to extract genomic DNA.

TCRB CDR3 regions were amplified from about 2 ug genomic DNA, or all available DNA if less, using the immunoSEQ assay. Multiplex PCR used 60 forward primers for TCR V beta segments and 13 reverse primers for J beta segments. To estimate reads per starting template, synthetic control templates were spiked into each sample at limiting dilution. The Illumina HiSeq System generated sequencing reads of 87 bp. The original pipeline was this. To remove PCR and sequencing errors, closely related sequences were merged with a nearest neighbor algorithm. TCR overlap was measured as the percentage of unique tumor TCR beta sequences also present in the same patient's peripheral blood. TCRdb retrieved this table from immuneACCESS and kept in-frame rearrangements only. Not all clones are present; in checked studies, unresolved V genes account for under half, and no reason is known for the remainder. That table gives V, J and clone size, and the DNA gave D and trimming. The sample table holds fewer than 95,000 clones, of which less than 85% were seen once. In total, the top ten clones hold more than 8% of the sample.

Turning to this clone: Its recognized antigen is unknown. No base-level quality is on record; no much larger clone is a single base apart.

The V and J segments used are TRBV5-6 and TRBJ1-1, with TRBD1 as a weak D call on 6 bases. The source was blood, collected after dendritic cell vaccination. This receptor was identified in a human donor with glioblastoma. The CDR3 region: CASSPRTANTEAFF. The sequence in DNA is TGTGCCAGCAGCCCGAGGACAGCGAACACTGAAGCTTTCTTT.